This T cell receptor beta chain was profiled in a study of blood T cell repertoires in COVID-19. V was trimmed by 5 bases and J by 6 bases, leaving 19 bases between them. This CDR3 comprises 15 residues. Germline V CDR1 and CDR2: SGHTA, FQGNSA. The authors' processing: Amplification with reference gene primers provided the estimates of nucleated cell counts. The table came from immunoSEQ multiplex PCR; TCRdb's copy has only in-frame clones and leaves some out. That table furnishes V, J and clone size, whereas the DNA furnished D and trimming. Among roughly 150,000 clones listed, 80% to 85% were seen once.

The sequencing sample was made of peripheral blood. The genes are TRBV7-2 and TRBJ1-2; TRBD1 might be the D (6 bases). The TCR sequence derives from a human donor in a cohort sampled during active COVID-19. CDR3 nucleotides: TGTGCCAGCAGCCTTGAACTCAGGGGCCCTCATGGCTACACCTTC. Protein sequence: CASSLELRGPHGYTF.